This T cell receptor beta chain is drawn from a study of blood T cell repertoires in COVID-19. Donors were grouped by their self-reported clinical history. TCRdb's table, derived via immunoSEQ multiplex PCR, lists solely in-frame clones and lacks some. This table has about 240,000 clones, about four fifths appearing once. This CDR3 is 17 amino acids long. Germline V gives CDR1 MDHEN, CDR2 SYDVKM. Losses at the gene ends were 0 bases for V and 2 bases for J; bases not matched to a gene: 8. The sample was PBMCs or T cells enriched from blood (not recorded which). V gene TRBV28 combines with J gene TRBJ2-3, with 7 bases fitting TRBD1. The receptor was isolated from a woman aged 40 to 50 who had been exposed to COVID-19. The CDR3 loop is CASSLWGRGRATDTQYF. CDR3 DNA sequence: TGTGCCAGCAGTTTATGGGGTAGGGGGCGGGCCACAGATACGCAGTATTTT.